Presented here are 8 T cell receptor beta chains from one specimen sequenced in a study of blood T cell repertoires in COVID-19 (dated by TCRdb to about 2020). Libraries were constructed by the immunoSEQ multiplex PCR assay. This immuneACCESS table, as held by TCRdb, lists in-frame sequences with V and J called but not all clones. Of the missing ones, under half trace to an unresolved V gene in checked studies; the others have no known cause. The sample has over 130,000 clones on record, about 86% of them singletons. Of the sample, around 3.5% falls within the top ten clones. Sequenced: peripheral blood. The source is a man aged 70-80 years with acute or convalescent COVID-19.

The chain couples TRBV5-1 to TRBJ2-7; D is possibly TRBD2 (5 bases). The CDR3 has 14 amino acids. Germline lookup yields CDR1 SGHRS and CDR2 YFSETQ. The ends were cut back, 4 bases at V and 6 bases at J, with 17 bases in the middle. This CDR3 reads CASSPGGRSLEQYF. CDR3 DNA sequence: TGCGCCAGCAGCCCCGGAGGAAGGTCCCTCGAGCAGTACTTC.

This clone turned up a few times. This chain connects TRBV7-6 to TRBJ2-2, with a possible D match to TRBD1 (5 bases). Trimming cost V 1 base and J 8 bases, with 8 bases left between them. The CDR3 is 13 amino acids. Germline V gene lookup returns CDR1 SGHVS and CDR2 FNYEAQ. CDR3 nucleotides: TGTGCCAGCAGCTTAGGCAGGGAAGGGGAGCTGTTTTTT. This codes for CASSLGREGELFF.

The V call is TRBV5-1, the J call TRBJ1-5; 7 bases align to TRBD1. The trim removed 4 bases at V and 3 bases at J, leaving 7 bases unmatched. The CDR3 has 15 residues. Germline V lookup: CDR1 SGHRS, CDR2 YFSETQ. The CDR3 spells CASSKTGAVNQPQHF. The CDR3 DNA reads as TGCGCCAGCAGCAAAACAGGGGCGGTCAATCAGCCCCAGCATTTT.

The chain joins TRBV11-3 to TRBJ2-2; 7 bases line up with TRBD2. The CDR3 has 15 amino acids. In germline, CDR1 is SGHNT, CDR2 YENEEA. The trim removed 0 bases at V and 4 bases at J, leaving 2 bases unmatched. CDR3 bases: TGTGCCAGCAGCTTAGAGCCGGGGGGCACCGGGGAGCTGTTTTTT. Amino acids: CASSLEPGGTGELFF.

The chain combines TRBV9 with TRBJ2-7; D might be TRBD1 (5 bases). In germline, CDR1 is SGDLS, CDR2 YYNGEE. This CDR3 spans 14 amino acids. Deletions cut 0 bases from V and 1 base from J, with 8 bases between. The CDR3 sequence: CASSVAQGSYEQYF. In DNA form, the CDR3 reads TGTGCCAGCAGCGTAGCTCAGGGTTCCTACGAGCAGTACTTC.

The chain combines TRBV5-3 with TRBJ2-7, with 10 bases fitting TRBD2. TRBV5-3 is filed as an ORF, its function uncertain. J lost 4 bases, V lost 2 bases, and 6 bases had no gene match. The CDR3 is made up of 15 amino acids. CDR3: CARSLLAGHPYEQYF. The CDR3 DNA follows: TGTGCCAGAAGCTTACTAGCGGGACACCCTTACGAGCAGTACTTC.

The chain has TRBV21-1 and TRBJ2-2; no check of the table's D call, TRBD2, against the DNA was made. TRBV21-1 is designated a pseudogene. CDR3 length: 16 amino acids. The chain's CDR3 is CASTLTSDTDTGELFF. Written as DNA, the CDR3 is TGTGCCAGCACCCTCACTAGCGACACCGACACCGGGGAGCTGTTTTTT.

This chain connects TRBV7-2 to TRBJ1-6, with 7 bases aligning to TRBD1. This CDR3 contains 15 residues. V shed 4 bases and J 7 bases; nucleotides not matched to a gene: 7. The germline V gene has CDR1 SGHTA and CDR2 FQGNSA. The CDR3 is CASSSLTGTNSPLHF. The CDR3 coding sequence is TGTGCCAGCAGCTCCCTGACAGGGACCAATTCACCCCTCCACTTT.